The following is a T cell receptor (beta chain) sequence with its context. The antigen is not known. This CDR3 is 12 amino acids long. Germline V gene sequence: CDR1 SEHNR, CDR2 FQNEAQ (reference sequence). With 4 bases removed from V and 2 bases from J, the gap between germline ends came to 5 bases. The sample comes from a study of PD-1 blockade in classical Hodgkin lymphoma. Study context: The study gave patients nivolumab 3 mg/kg intravenously every 2 weeks.

Findings and caveats of the study: Lower baseline TCR diversity marked trial partial responders and progressors.

The method was immunoSEQ multiplex PCR; TCRdb's version includes in-frame clones alone and lacks a portion of them. The sample lists roughly 70,000 clones, 71% occurring once. Brentuximab vedotin exposure varied among the patients, all of whom had relapsed after autologous stem cell transplantation. Sample: peripheral blood mononuclear cells (PBMCs), taken before the second cycle of nivolumab. The source is a human donor with classical Hodgkin lymphoma. V gene TRBV7-9 combines with J gene TRBJ1-1; D is possibly TRBD1 (5 bases). CDR3 in amino acids: CASSWDNTEAFF. Written as DNA, the CDR3 is TGTGCCAGCAGCTGGGACAACACTGAAGCTTTCTTT.